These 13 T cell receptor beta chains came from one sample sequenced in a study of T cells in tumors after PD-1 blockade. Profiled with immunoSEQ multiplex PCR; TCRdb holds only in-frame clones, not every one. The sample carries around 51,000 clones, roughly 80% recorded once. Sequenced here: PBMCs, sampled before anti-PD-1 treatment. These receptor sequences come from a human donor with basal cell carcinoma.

The CDR3 loop is CAWRDSAYGYTF. The CDR3 DNA follows: TGTGCCTGGAGGGACAGTGCCTATGGCTACACCTTC. The V and J genes are TRBV30 and TRBJ1-2, with TRBD1 as a possible D gene (6 bases). CDR1 and CDR2 (germline): GTSNPN, SVGIG (reference sequence). This CDR3 is 12 amino acids long. V lost 3 bases and J 4 bases, leaving 9 bases between the germline ends.

This CDR3 is CASSYSMRTEAFF. In DNA form, the CDR3 reads TGTGCCAGCAGTTACTCGATGAGAACTGAAGCTTTCTTT. The rearrangement uses TRBV6-6 and TRBJ1-1, with D unresolved. The ends were cut back, 0 bases at V and 5 bases at J, with 7 bases in the middle. Germline values: CDR1 MNHNY, CDR2 SVGAGI (reference sequence). This CDR3 region has 13 residues.

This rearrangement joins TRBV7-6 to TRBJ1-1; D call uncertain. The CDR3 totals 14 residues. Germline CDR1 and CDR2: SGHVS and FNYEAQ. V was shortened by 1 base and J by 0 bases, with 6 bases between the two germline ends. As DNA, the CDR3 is TGTGCCAGCAGCTTAGGAGTGATGAACACTGAAGCTTTCTTT. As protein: CASSLGVMNTEAFF.

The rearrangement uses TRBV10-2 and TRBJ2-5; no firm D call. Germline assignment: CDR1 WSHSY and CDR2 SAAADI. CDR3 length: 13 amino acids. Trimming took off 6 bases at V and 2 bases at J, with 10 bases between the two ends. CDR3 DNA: TGCGCCAGCAGAGTGGACGGGCAAGAGACCCAGTACTTC. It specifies CASRVDGQETQYF.

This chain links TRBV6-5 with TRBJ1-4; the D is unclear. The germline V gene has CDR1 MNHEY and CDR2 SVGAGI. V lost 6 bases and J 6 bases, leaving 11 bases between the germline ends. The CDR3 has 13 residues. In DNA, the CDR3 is TGTGCCAGCAGGGACTCTGATTATGAAAAACTGTTTTTT. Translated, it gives CASRDSDYEKLFF.

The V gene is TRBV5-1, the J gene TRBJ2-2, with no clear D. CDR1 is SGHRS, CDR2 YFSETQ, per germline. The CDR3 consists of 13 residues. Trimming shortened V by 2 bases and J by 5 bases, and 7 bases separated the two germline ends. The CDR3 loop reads CASSFAQTGELFF. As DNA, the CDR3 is TGCGCCAGCAGCTTTGCCCAGACCGGGGAGCTGTTTTTT. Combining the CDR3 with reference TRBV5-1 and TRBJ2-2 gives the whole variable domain KAGVTQTPRYLIKTRGQQVTLSCSPISGHRSVSWYQQTPGQGLQFLFEYFSETQRNKGNFPGRFSGRQFSNSRSEMNVSTLELGDSALYLCASSFAQTGELFFGEGSRLTVL.

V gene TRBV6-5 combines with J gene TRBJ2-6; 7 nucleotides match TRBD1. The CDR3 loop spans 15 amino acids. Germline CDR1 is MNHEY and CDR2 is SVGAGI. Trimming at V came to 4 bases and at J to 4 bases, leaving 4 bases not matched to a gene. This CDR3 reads CASSSTGSGANVLTF. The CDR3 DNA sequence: TGTGCCAGCAGTTCGACAGGGTCGGGGGCCAACGTCCTGACTTTC.

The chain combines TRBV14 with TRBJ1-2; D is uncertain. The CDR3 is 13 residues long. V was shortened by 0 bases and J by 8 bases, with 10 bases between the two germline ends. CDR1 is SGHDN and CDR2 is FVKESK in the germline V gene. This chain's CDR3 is CASSQDRSEGYTF. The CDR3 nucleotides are TGTGCCAGCAGCCAAGATCGTAGTGAGGGCTACACCTTC.

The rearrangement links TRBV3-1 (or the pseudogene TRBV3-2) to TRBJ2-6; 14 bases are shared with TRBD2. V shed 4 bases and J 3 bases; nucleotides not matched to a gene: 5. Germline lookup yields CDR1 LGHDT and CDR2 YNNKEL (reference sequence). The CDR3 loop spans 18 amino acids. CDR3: CASSPRLAGGLGANVLTF. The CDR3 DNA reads TGTGCCAGCAGCCCTCGACTAGCGGGGGGGCTTGGGGCCAACGTCCTGACTTTC.

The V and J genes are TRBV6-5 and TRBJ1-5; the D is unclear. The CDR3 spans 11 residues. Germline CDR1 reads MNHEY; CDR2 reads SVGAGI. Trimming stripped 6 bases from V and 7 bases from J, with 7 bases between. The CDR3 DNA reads TGTGCCAGCAGAACCAACCAGCCCCAGCATTTT. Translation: CASRTNQPQHF.

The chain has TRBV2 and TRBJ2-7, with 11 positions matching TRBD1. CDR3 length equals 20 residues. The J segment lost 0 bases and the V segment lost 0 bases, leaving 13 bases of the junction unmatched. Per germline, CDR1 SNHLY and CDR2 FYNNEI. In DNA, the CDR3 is TGTGCCAGCAGTGAAGCAAGGGACAGGGGGGTTTATGTGAGCTCCTACGAGCAGTACTTC. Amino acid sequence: CASSEARDRGVYVSSYEQYF.

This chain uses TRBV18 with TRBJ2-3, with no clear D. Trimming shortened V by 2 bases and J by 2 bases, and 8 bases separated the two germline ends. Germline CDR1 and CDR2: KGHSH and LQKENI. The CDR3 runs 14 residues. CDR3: CASSPAVITDTQYF. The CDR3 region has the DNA TGTGCCAGCTCACCAGCGGTTATCACAGATACGCAGTATTTT.

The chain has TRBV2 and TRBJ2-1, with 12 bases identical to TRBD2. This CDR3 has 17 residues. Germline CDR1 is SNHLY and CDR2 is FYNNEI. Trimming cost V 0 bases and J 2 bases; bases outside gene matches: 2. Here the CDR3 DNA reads TGTGCCAGCAGTGAAGCGTGGACTAGCGGGACCTACAATGAGCAGTTCTTC. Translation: CASSEAWTSGTYNEQFF.